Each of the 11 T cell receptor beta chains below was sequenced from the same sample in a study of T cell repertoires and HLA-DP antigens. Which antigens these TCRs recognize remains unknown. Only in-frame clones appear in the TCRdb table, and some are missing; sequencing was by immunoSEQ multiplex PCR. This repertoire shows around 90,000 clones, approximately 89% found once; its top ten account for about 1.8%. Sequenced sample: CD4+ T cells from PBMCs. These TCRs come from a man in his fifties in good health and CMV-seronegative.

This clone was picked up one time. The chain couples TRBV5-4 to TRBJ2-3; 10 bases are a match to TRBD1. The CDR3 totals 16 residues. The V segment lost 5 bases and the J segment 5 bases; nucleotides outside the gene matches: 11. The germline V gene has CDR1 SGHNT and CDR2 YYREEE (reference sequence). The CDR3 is CASRPGTGARGDTQYF. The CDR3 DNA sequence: TGTGCCAGCAGACCTGGGACAGGGGCCCGGGGAGATACGCAGTATTTT. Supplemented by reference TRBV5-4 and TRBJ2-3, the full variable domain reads ETGVTQSPTHLIKTRGQQVTLRCSSQSGHNTVSWYQQALGQGPQFIFQYYREEENGRGNFPPRFSGLQFPNYSSELNVNALELDDSALYLCASRPGTGARGDTQYFGPGTRLTVL.

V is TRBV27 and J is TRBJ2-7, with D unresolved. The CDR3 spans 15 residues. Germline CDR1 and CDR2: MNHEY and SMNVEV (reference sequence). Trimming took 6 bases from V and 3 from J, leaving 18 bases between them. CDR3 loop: CASSRRSGSVYEQYF. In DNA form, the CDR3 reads TGTGCCAGCAGCCGAAGATCGGGCAGTGTCTACGAGCAGTACTTC.

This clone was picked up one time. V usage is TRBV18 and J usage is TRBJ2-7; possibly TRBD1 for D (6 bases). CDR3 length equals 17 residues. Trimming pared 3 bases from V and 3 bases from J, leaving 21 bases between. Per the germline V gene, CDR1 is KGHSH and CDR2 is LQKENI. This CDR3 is CASSPPLPQGLVYEQYF. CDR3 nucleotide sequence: TGTGCCAGCTCACCCCCGCTTCCGCAGGGGTTAGTCTACGAGCAGTACTTC.

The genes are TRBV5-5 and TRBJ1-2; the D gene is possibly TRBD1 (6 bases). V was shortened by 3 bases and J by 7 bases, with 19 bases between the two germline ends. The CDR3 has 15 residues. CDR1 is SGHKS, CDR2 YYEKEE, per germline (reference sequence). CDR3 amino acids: CASSSITGHQAGYTF. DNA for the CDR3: TGTGCCAGCAGCTCCATTACAGGGCACCAGGCTGGCTACACCTTC.

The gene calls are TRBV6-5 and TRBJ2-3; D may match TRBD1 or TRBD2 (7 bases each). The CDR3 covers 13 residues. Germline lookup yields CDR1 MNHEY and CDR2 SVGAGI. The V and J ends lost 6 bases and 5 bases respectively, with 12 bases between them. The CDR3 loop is CASRPGGEDTQYF. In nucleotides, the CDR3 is TGTGCCAGCAGGCCAGGGGGGGAAGATACGCAGTATTTT.

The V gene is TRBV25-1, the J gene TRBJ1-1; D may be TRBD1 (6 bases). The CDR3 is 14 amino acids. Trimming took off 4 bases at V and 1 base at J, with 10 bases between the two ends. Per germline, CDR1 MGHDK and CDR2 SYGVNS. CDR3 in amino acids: CASSVVGGNTEAFF. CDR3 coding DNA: TGTGCCAGCAGTGTCGTAGGGGGGAACACTGAAGCTTTCTTT.

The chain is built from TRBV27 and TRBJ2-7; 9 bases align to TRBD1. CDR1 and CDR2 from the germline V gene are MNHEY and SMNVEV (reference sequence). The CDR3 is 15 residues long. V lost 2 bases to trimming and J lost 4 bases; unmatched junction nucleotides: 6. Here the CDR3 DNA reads TGTGCCAGCAGTTTAGTAGGACAGGGGATGTACGAGCAGTACTTC. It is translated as CASSLVGQGMYEQYF.

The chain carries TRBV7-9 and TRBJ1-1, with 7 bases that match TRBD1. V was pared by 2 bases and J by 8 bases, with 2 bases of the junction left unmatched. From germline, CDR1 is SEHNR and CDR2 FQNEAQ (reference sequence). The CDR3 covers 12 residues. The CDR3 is CASSLRQGEAFF. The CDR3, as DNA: TGTGCCAGCAGCTTACGACAGGGCGAAGCTTTCTTT.

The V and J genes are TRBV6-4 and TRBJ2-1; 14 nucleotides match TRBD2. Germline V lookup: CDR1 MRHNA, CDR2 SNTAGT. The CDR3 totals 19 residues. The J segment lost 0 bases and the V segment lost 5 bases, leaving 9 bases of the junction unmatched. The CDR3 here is CASSQRLAGGGGSYNEQFF. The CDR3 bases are TGTGCCAGCAGTCAACGACTAGCGGGAGGGGGGGGCTCCTACAATGAGCAGTTCTTC.

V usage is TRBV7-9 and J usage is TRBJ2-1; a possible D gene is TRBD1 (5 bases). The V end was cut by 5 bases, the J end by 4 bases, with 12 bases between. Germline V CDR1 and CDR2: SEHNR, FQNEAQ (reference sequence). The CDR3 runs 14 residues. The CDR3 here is CASSVSQAYNEQFF. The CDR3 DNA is TGTGCCAGCAGCGTATCACAGGCTTACAATGAGCAGTTCTTC.

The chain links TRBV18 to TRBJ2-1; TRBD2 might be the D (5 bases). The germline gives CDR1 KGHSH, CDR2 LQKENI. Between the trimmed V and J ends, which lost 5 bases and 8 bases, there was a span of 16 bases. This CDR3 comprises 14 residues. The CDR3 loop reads CASSITGERYEQFF. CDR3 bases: TGTGCCAGCTCAATTACCGGGGAACGCTATGAGCAGTTCTTC.